This T cell receptor (beta chain) was observed in a study of cytomegalovirus exposure and HLA in healthy donors. As concerns this clone: Its antigen is undetermined.

Study-level results: Relative to equally common others, HLA-associated TCR beta chains showed greater clonal expansion in a later analysis.

The germline CDR1 and CDR2 sequences are SNHLY and FYNNEI. Trimming stripped 7 bases from V and 0 bases from J, with 16 bases between. This CDR3 has 15 amino acids. PCR involved 60 Vbeta and 13 Jbeta primers. Using immunoSEQ multiplex PCR, the repertoire was profiled, and TCRdb retains in-frame clones only, with some absent. The sample includes tens of thousands of clones, around 80% seen only once; the top ten take less than 5.5%. Material: PBMCs. This sequence originates from a male donor in good health and CMV-seropositive. J is TRBJ2-7 and V is TRBV2; possibly TRBD2 for D (5 bases). The chain's CDR3 is CASTEEGRVSYEQYF. In DNA form, the CDR3 reads TGTGCCAGCACCGAAGAGGGTCGGGTCTCCTACGAGCAGTACTTC. Full variable domain (missing parts from reference TRBV2 and TRBJ2-7): EPEVTQTPSHQVTQMGQEVILRCVPISNHLYFYWYRQILGQKVEFLVSFYNNEISEKSEIFDDQFSVERPDGSNFTLKIRSTKLEDSAMYFCASTEEGRVSYEQYFGPGTRLTVT.